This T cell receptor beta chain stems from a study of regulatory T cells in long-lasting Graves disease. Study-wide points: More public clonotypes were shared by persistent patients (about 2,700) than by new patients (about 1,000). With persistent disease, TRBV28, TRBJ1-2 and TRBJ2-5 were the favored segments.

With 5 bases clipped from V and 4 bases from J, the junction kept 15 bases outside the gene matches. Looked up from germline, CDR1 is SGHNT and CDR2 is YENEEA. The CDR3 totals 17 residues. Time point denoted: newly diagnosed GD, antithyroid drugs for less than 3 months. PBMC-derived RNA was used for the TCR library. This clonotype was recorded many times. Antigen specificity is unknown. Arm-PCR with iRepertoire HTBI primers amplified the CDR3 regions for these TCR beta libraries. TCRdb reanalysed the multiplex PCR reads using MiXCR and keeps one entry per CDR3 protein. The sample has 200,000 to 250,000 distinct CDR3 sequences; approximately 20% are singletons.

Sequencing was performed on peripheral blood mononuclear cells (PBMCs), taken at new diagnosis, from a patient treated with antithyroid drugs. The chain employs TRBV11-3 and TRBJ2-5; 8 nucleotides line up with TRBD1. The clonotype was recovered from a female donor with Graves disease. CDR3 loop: CASSPNTLRGLGETQYF. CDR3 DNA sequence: TGTGCCAGCAGCCCGAATACCCTCAGGGGGCTGGGAGAGACCCAGTACTTC.